Each of the 9 T cell receptor beta chains below was sequenced from the same sample in a study of blood T cell repertoires in COVID-19. The data were produced by immunoSEQ multiplex PCR, yet TCRdb's version contains in-frame clones alone and is incomplete. Seen here are 100,000 or so clones, approximately 79% observed once, and the top ten hold 20% to 25%. Source material: peripheral blood. The receptor set was obtained from a man in his 70s with active or convalescent COVID-19.

The CDR3 loop is CASSERGGRTDTQYF. The CDR3 bases are TGTGCCAGCAGTGAACGGGGGGGACGGACAGATACGCAGTATTTT. This chain joins TRBV6-1 and TRBJ2-3, with 8 bases fitting TRBD2. The V and J ends lost 2 bases and 3 bases, in that order; junction bases with no gene match: 4. CDR3 length: 15 residues. Germline lookup yields CDR1 MNHNS and CDR2 SASEGT.

The chain uses TRBV5-1 and TRBJ2-1, with a weak D call TRBD1 (5 bases). CDR3 length equals 15 residues. CDR1 and CDR2 from the germline V gene are SGHRS and YFSETQ. Trimming shortened V by 0 bases and J by 0 bases, and 7 bases separated the two germline ends. The CDR3 reads CASSLGQTSYNEQFF. The CDR3 region has the DNA TGCGCCAGCAGCTTGGGACAGACCTCCTACAATGAGCAGTTCTTC.

This chain joins TRBV5-6 and TRBJ2-1; TRBD1 might be the D (6 bases). Germline values: CDR1 SGHDT, CDR2 YYEEEE. The CDR3 spans 16 residues. V was shortened by 2 bases and J by 2 bases, with 14 bases between the two germline ends. The CDR3 spells CASSFKGVSTYNEQFF. The CDR3 DNA is TGTGCCAGCAGCTTTAAGGGGGTTAGCACCTACAATGAGCAGTTCTTC. The full variable domain, with the rest looked up from reference TRBV5-6 and TRBJ2-1, is DAGVTQSPTHLIKTRGQQVTLRCSPKSGHDTVSWYQQALGQGPQFIFQYYEEEERQRGNFPDRFSGHQFPNYSSELNVNALLLGDSALYLCASSFKGVSTYNEQFFGPGTRLTVL.

The chain is built from TRBV29-1 and TRBJ1-2; 7 nucleotides align to TRBD1. After removal of 5 bases from V and 8 bases from J, the junction contained 14 bases not matched to a gene. There are 14 residues in the CDR3. CDR1 is SQVTM and CDR2 is ANQGSEA in the germline V gene. The CDR3 bases are TGCAGCGTTACCGGCCCAGGGGGTGGATACGGCTACACCTTC. This sequence encodes CSVTGPGGGYGYTF.

The rearrangement joins TRBV7-2 to TRBJ2-7; 8 nucleotides agree with TRBD1. Germline CDR1 reads SGHTA; CDR2 reads FQGNSA. CDR3 length: 13 amino acids. V lost 5 bases to trimming and J lost 2 bases; unmatched junction nucleotides: 2. CDR3 DNA sequence: TGTGCCAGCAGCGGGGACAGGACCTACGAGCAGTACTTC. This codes for CASSGDRTYEQYF.

The J gene is TRBJ2-5, the V gene TRBV19, with D uncertain. Germline loops: CDR1 LNHDA, CDR2 SQIVND (reference sequence). Between the trimmed V and J ends, which lost 6 bases and 5 bases, there was a span of 16 bases. There are 14 residues in the CDR3. CDR3 sequence: CASRQGLEVETQYF. The CDR3, as DNA: TGTGCCAGTAGGCAAGGCCTAGAGGTCGAGACCCAGTACTTC.

Turning to this clone: Other DNA sequences in the same sample also yield this CDR3. V usage is TRBV6-6 and J usage is TRBJ2-5; D gene uncertain. The CDR3 runs 12 residues. With 0 bases removed from V and 5 bases from J, the gap between germline ends came to 4 bases. Germline V gives CDR1 MNHNY, CDR2 SVGAGI (reference sequence). The CDR3 loop is CASSYSRETQYF. Here the CDR3 DNA reads TGTGCCAGCAGTTACTCGAGGGAGACCCAGTACTTC.

This chain uses TRBV10-3 with TRBJ1-4; 7 bases map to TRBD1. Germline V gene sequence: CDR1 ENHRY, CDR2 SYGVKD. The CDR3 is 13 amino acids. V dropped 7 bases and J dropped 5; count of bases not matched to a gene: 4. The CDR3 bases are TGTGCCATCACCGGGACAGAGAATGAAAAACTGTTTTTT. It encodes CAITGTENEKLFF.

Only one count was recorded for this clone. V usage is TRBV28 and J usage is TRBJ1-2; TRBD1 matches at 7 bases. Germline V gene sequence: CDR1 MDHEN, CDR2 SYDVKM. V shed 2 bases, J shed 4 bases, and the junction held 4 bases outside the gene matches. CDR3 size: 14 residues. Here the CDR3 DNA reads TGTGCCAGCAGTTTACCCCGGACAGGCTATGGCTACACCTTC. Its protein product is CASSLPRTGYGYTF.